This TCR beta chain originates from a study of T cell responses to AZD1222 COVID-19 vaccine. V gave up 7 bases and J gave up 0 bases, with 18 bases separating them. The CDR3 spans 16 residues. CDR1 is LNHDA and CDR2 is SQIVND in the germline V gene (reference sequence). TCRdb's table, derived via immunoSEQ multiplex PCR, lists solely in-frame clones and lacks some. The sample consists of around 150,000 clones, more than 85% of them appearing once. The starting material was peripheral blood, obtained 28 days after the second AZD1222 dose. The V call is TRBV19, the J call TRBJ1-2; no clear D gene. This TCR came from an adult who received the AZD1222 COVID-19 vaccine. CDR3 coding DNA: TGTGCCAGTACCGCCACTCCCACAGTAGCTAACTATGGCTACACCTTC. Residues: CASTATPTVANYGYTF.